The clone carrying this TCR beta chain was observed a handful of times. The antigen is not known. Germline assignment: CDR1 SGHRS and CDR2 YFSETQ. The J segment lost 4 bases and the V segment lost 2 bases, leaving 7 bases of the junction unmatched. This CDR3 is 16 amino acids long. TCRdb's table, derived via immunoSEQ multiplex PCR, lists solely in-frame clones and lacks some. The data show around 49,000 clones, around 78% seen once. Single viable CD3+CD4+CD8-CD45RO+ cells were sorted as the memory CD4+ T cells. This sample is drawn from a study of memory CD4+ T cells and cytomegalovirus serostatus. The wider study: This sample comes from healthy Belgian adults, several CMV seropositive, about 23 seronegative. Overall study results and limits: Of approximately 150 reported CMV TCRbeta sequences, about 70 were found in memory CD4+ repertoires. Median bootstrapped AUC for CMV status was around 0.96 originally, approximately 0.9 US-trained. The CMV-associated TCR signature appears largely within the CD4+ memory repertoire.

Sequenced: memory CD4+ T cells from blood. V is TRBV5-1 and J is TRBJ2-1; TRBD2 matches at 9 bases. The TCR comes from an adult in good health and CMV-seronegative. The DNA for the CDR3 is TGCGCCAGCAGCTTTGCCGGACTAGCGCGGTACAATGAGCAGTTCTTC. It codes for CASSFAGLARYNEQFF. Filled out from reference TRBV5-1 and TRBJ2-1, the complete variable domain reads KAGVTQTPRYLIKTRGQQVTLSCSPISGHRSVSWYQQTPGQGLQFLFEYFSETQRNKGNFPGRFSGRQFSNSRSEMNVSTLELGDSALYLCASSFAGLARYNEQFFGPGTRLTVL.